This paragraph reports one TCR beta chain. Per the germline V gene, CDR1 is MNHEY and CDR2 is SMNVEV (reference sequence). V lost 3 bases and J 6 bases, leaving 12 bases between the germline ends. There are 13 residues in the CDR3. The data are from a study of CD8 T cells in Susac syndrome. Through negative isolation, CD4+ and CD8+ T cells were obtained, while TEMRA cells were enriched using FACS. Roughly 0.45 to 1 ug RNA was reverse transcribed with random hexamers. Coverage of TCR beta CDR3 amplification by immunoSEQ multiplex PCR extended to 54 Vbeta and 13 Jbeta. TCRdb re-called the immunoSEQ multiplex PCR reads with MiXCR, one entry per CDR3 protein. Here the sample spans 400,000 or so distinct CDR3 sequences, 85% to 90% being singletons.

The chain has TRBV27 and TRBJ2-7, with a weak D call TRBD2 (6 bases). The specimen was CD8+ T cells from PBMCs. The origin of this receptor is a human donor with multiple sclerosis. The CDR3 loop is CASSFSGVSEQYF. The CDR3 coding sequence is TGTGCCAGCAGTTTTTCGGGGGTTTCCGAGCAGTACTTC.